The following is a T cell receptor beta chain sequence with its context. This clone's antigen is unknown. Per-base qualities were not stored, and no clone one base away is much larger. V and J are trimmed by 2 bases and 10 bases, and the gene matches miss 10 bases of the junction. The CDR3 holds 14 amino acids from the cysteine to the phenylalanine. Kept here is only the CDR3 DNA, which spans 42 bases and is read in frame from base 1. CDR1 and CDR2 are read off the germline V gene as SGHRS and YFSETQ. The data derive from a study of cytomegalovirus exposure and HLA in healthy donors (dated by TCRdb to about 2017). With regard to the full study: An earlier analysis of several hundred of the donors reported 250 to 350 Gb of sequence data and approximately 110 million unique TCR beta sequences from about 179 million T cells. Roughly 300 gigabases of sequencing data and around 87 million unique TCR sequences were included in an early release covering 550 to 800 HLA-typed donors. Among the 398 genotyped donors, about 83% belonged to the genetic ancestry cluster associated with self-reported Caucasian donors. The study aimed to test whether signatures of past pathogen exposure could be identified by cataloging public T cell receptors. The study used immunosequencing to profile the T cell repertoires of 670 or so subjects and linked those repertoires to cytomegalovirus serostatus. In addition to the first cohort of several hundred subjects, a separate validation cohort of approximately 130 different subjects was used. High-throughput TCR immunosequencing, statistical association of individual TCRs with disease status, and machine learning were combined to predict cytomegalovirus infection status. To study patterns of TCR occurrence, a later analysis re-analyzed previously published TCR beta repertoires from hundreds of donors and added high-resolution HLA genotyping. Rather than using new phenotypic data, the later analysis identified candidate immune exposures from TCR beta sequences and from how often those sequences occurred across donors. To decide whether each TCR beta V gene segment behaved as functional or pseudogenic, an earlier analysis of several hundred of the donors relied on high-throughput TCR beta sequencing. Donor age, sex, ethnicity and CMV serostatus were collected together with the repertoire data. In a later genetic analysis, genome-wide SNP genotypes for about three fifths of the 666 donors were used, and that subset was treated as a discovery cohort. Every discovery cohort repertoire had been produced on one sequencing platform. HLA typing included class I and class II loci at four-digit resolution. The number of typed donors differed by locus: 629-630 for A, B, C, DRB1 and DQB1; 522 for DQA1; around 580 for DPA1; and some 450 for DPB1. Because of strong linkage in the cohort, roughly five DR-DQ haplotypes were treated as single units for association and clustering. On average, around 230,000 unique TCR beta nucleotide sequences were sequenced per donor among 398 genotyped donors of the cohort, with around 19% of those sequences being non-productive.

Library preparation was by the immunoSEQ multiplex PCR assay. The multiplex PCR relied on a mix of 60 forward primers for TCR Vbeta segments and 13 reverse primers for TCR Jbeta segments. A multiplex PCR assay on genomic DNA amplified the CDR3 region of rearranged TCR beta genes. On the Illumina HiSeq System, the amplified TCR beta libraries were sequenced as 87-base-pair reads. Per the source publication's procedure: A later analysis counted 75 million to 100 million unique TCR beta chains across the 650 to 800 repertoires, and some 11 million of these chains were shared by at least two donors. Raw reads were error-corrected and collapsed into unique sequences by a nearest-neighbor algorithm in which closely related sequences were merged to remove PCR and sequencing errors. CDR3 sequences were aligned to IMGT reference sequences to assign V, D and J gene segments. Each retained sequence needed at least a six-nucleotide match to both a V gene segment and a J gene segment. A rearrangement counted as productive if the CDR3 had no stop codons and remained in frame with V and J, and every other rearrangement counted as non-productive. Following IMGT convention, CDR3 was defined as the stretch from the second conserved V-encoded cysteine up to the conserved J-encoded phenylalanine. The earlier analysis of about 570 of the donors excluded any sequence lacking an unambiguous match to a single V gene segment. An earlier analysis of several hundred of the donors called V segments functional above 56.7% productive rearrangements and segregating when the between-donor standard deviation exceeded 5%. A statistical classification framework was built to diagnose cytomegalovirus status from the catalog of TCR beta chain sequences. In a later analysis, V and J genes were assigned by comparing TCR nucleotide sequences against IMGT/GENE-DB human TR gene sequences. Using the TCRdist pipeline, a later analysis assigned CDR3 sequences along with most-parsimonious VDJ recombination scenarios. In a later analysis, every TCR beta chain was defined by the combination of its CDR3 amino acid sequence and its V-gene family, and reads without a unique V-gene family were dropped. As a way to deal with suspected cross-contamination and a sequencing artifact, a later analysis dropped roughly 620 nucleotide sequences that were highly shared and had low generation probability. In a later analysis, a clonal expansion index was calculated for each public chain from normalized within-repertoire ranks of inferred template counts. A later analysis computed generation probabilities with a VDJ recombination model fitted to out-of-frame rearrangements, and checked the results against IGoR. In a later analysis, TCR-TCR, TCR-HLA and TCR-CMV co-occurrence was scored with hypergeometric tests, and a repertoire-size bias correction was applied to TCR pairs. A later analysis estimated false discovery rates by permuting HLA or CMV assignments 20 times. In a later analysis, co-occurring TCRs were grouped using DBSCAN, with TCRdist sequence similarity added in when clustering inside HLA-allele-positive subsets. Repertoires with fewer than 30,000 or more than 120,000 public chains, plus five repertoires with anomalous nucleotide sharing, were excluded from co-occurrence clustering. TCRdb carries this immuneACCESS record with in-frame sequences only. Its versions omit some clonotypes, under half of them owing to an unresolved V gene in the studies checked, with the rest unexplained. For V, J and clone size, that table is used; D and trimming come from the DNA. The sample contains 100,000 to 150,000 clones, about 9.2% of them found a single time. The ten largest clones represent roughly 6.4% of the sample.

Points the paper makes about the study in general: Some IMGT-functional V segments, including TRBV6-2 and TRBV6-3, could not be distinguished by the 87-base-pair reads and were therefore excluded. An earlier analysis of several hundred of the donors showed that most TCR beta V segments appeared in productive rearrangements either about 87% or about 30% of the time, which broadly matched IMGT annotations. Several of the top co-occurrence clusters appeared to be linked to parvovirus B19, influenza, CMV and Epstein-Barr virus, according to a later analysis. In the study, around 150 TCR beta chains were listed as associated with cytomegalovirus. The classifier was reported to diagnose cytomegalovirus status with high specificity and sensitivity in both the original and validation cohorts. A group of highly shared sequence variants was considered likely to be a technical artifact of the sequencing pipeline. Compared with equally common non-associated chains, HLA-associated TCR beta chains in a later analysis were more clonally expanded and had lower generation probabilities. Because counts were too low, under 20 rarely observed V segments, including chromosome 9 orphons, were left out of the earlier analysis of approximately 580 of the donors. In a later genetic analysis, fewer N-insertions in productive TCRs were reported among donors in an Asian-associated ancestry cluster than the 666-donor mean. In a later analysis, most CMV-associated TCR beta chains were found to appear HLA-restricted, with HLA associations seemingly driven largely by CMV exposure. In this cohort, only TCR beta chains were sequenced, and detectable features were limited by the absence of alpha or paired-chain data. V-gene and J-gene trimming of TCR beta chains was associated with a missense DCLRE1C variant in a later genetic analysis, and the association was replicated in an independent cohort. Because HLA typing was unavailable for some donors at each locus, only the typed subset was used in association tests. Correlated functional status among segregating V segments might be attributable to linkage disequilibrium, but an unknown experimental factor could not be ruled out. A further reported finding was that TCR beta sequences accurately predicted the HLA-A and HLA-B alleles for most subjects in the first cohort. Roughly uniform sequencing depth across donors was assumed in presence/absence analyses, although this assumption may not hold. While some public TCRs were present in many individuals, most TCR sequences turned up only very rarely across donors. Three of the identified cytomegalovirus-associated TCR beta chains were confirmed in vitro to be specific for cytomegalovirus antigens. When HLA alleles, especially DR and DQ, strongly co-occurred, attributing TCR associations to individual alleles was difficult. The authors suggested that the approach could potentially be generalized to other disease states and immunological phenotypes. In a later analysis, TCR association rates were found to vary across HLA loci, with the most associated TCRs seen for DRB1 alleles and the fewest for HLA-C alleles. In a later analysis, 16,951 TCR beta sequences were associated with specific HLA alleles at a false discovery rate of 0.05. Immune exposure information for the cohort was limited to CMV serostatus.

The cohort consisted of 650 to 850 healthy bone marrow donors. Cohort members were all nominally healthy when sampled, although unrecorded immune exposures were likely present. The donor tested CMV seropositive, placing the donor among the 310 or so seropositive members of the cohort. A peripheral blood sample was collected from each donor, and TCR beta sequencing was performed on peripheral blood mononuclear cells. Genomic DNA was extracted from the blood cell samples with the Qiagen DNeasy Blood Extraction Kit. The chain is encoded by TRBV5-1 joined to TRBJ1-2, with TRBD1 identical over 8 junction bases. Sequencing input: PBMCs. This TCR came from a middle-aged woman in good health and CMV-seropositive. The nucleotides are TGCGCCAGCAGCTTTGCGTCAGGGGGCCTAGACTACACCTTC. Translated, it gives CASSFASGGLDYTF.